Listed here are 3 T cell receptor beta chains from one sample, sequenced in a study of cytomegalovirus exposure and HLA in healthy donors. With 60 Vbeta and 13 Jbeta primers, the PCR was carried out. Produced via immunoSEQ multiplex PCR; TCRdb's table is partial and in-frame only. The data contain over 65,000 clones, 70% to 85% of them singletons. Sequencing used PBMCs. The source of these receptors is a human donor in good health.

The genes are TRBV11-3 and TRBJ2-3, with no clear D. The CDR3 loop spans 14 amino acids. Germline V gives CDR1 SGHNT, CDR2 YENEEA. The V and J ends lost 0 bases and 1 base respectively, with 5 bases between them. The CDR3 region has the DNA TGTGCCAGCAGCTTAGAACGGGGCACAGATACGCAGTATTTT. This translates into CASSLERGTDTQYF.

This clone showed up just a few times. This chain joins TRBV6-5 and TRBJ2-7; 7 nucleotides agree with TRBD1. Looked up from germline, CDR1 is MNHEY and CDR2 is SVGAGI. This CDR3 has 15 amino acids. V shed 0 bases and J 2 bases; nucleotides not matched to a gene: 4. The CDR3 region has the DNA TGTGCCAGCAGTTACTCCCCGGGACAGACCTACGAGCAGTACTTC. Translating it yields CASSYSPGQTYEQYF.

The gene calls are TRBV2 and TRBJ1-1, with TRBD1 matching over 8 bases. CDR1 is SNHLY, CDR2 FYNNEI, per germline. This CDR3 region has 14 residues. J lost 6 bases, V lost 6 bases, and 9 bases had no gene match. CDR3 DNA sequence: TGTGCCAGCAGGGCGACAGGGGTCTTGTCTGAAGCTTTCTTT. This gives the protein CASRATGVLSEAFF.